These 29 T cell receptor beta chains came from one sample sequenced in a study of blood T cell repertoires in COVID-19. Assay: immunoSEQ multiplex PCR; the TCRdb copy retains only in-frame clones and omits some. Here the sample spans 58,000 or so clones, more than 85% being singletons. The sample consisted of peripheral blood. The receptors here all came from a woman in her 70s with active COVID-19.

This chain uses TRBV7-3 with TRBJ1-2, with 7 bases identical to TRBD1. The CDR3 covers 13 residues. Germline V gene data show CDR1 as SGHTA and CDR2 as FQGTGA. V was pared by 4 bases and J by 8 bases, with 7 bases of the junction left unmatched. The CDR3 loop reads CASSSRGLRGYTF. Written as DNA, the CDR3 is TGTGCCAGCAGCTCCAGGGGGTTGAGGGGCTACACCTTC.

The CDR3 sequence: CASSVKGGQGDGDTGELFF. The CDR3 nucleotides read TGTGCCAGCAGCGTAAAGGGGGGTCAGGGGGACGGCGACACCGGGGAGCTGTTTTTT. The chain recombines TRBV9 with TRBJ2-2; D is possibly TRBD1 (7 bases). This CDR3 has 19 residues. Between the trimmed V and J ends, which lost 1 base and 3 bases, there was a span of 22 bases. The V gene's germline CDR1 is SGDLS and CDR2 YYNGEE.

The chain uses TRBV12-2 and TRBJ2-1; TRBD2, the D gene given by the table, was not confirmed from the DNA. TRBV12-2 is given as a pseudogene. The CDR3 totals 19 residues. The DNA for the CDR3 is TGTGCAAGTCGCTTAGGCGGGCTAGCGGGGATACTCTCCTACAATGAGCAGTTCTTC. It yields the protein CASRLGGLAGILSYNEQFF.

V gene TRBV3-1 (or the pseudogene TRBV3-2) combines with J gene TRBJ1-6; D gene unclear. The CDR3 runs to 16 residues. Per germline, CDR1 LGHDT and CDR2 YNNKEL (reference sequence). V shed 1 base and J shed 0 bases, with 7 bases lying between them. The CDR3 protein is CASSQGHSSYNSPLHF. CDR3 nucleotide sequence: TGTGCCAGCAGCCAAGGACATAGCTCCTATAATTCACCCCTCCACTTT.

The chain couples TRBV7-9 to TRBJ1-4; D perhaps matches TRBD1 (5 bases). The germline V gene encodes CDR1 SEHNR and CDR2 FQNEAQ (reference sequence). V dropped 1 base and J dropped 0 bases, with 6 bases sitting between them. The CDR3 consists of 15 residues. CDR3 DNA sequence: TGTGCCAGCAGCTTAGGACAGACAACTAATGAAAAACTGTTTTTT. This gives the protein CASSLGQTTNEKLFF.

The chain carries TRBV10-3 and TRBJ1-6; D gene unclear. CDR1 ENHRY and CDR2 SYGVKD come from the germline V gene. The CDR3 spans 16 residues. V shed 0 bases and J shed 9 bases, with 15 bases lying between them. CDR3 in amino acids: CAISESGREIGSPLHF. The CDR3 bases are TGTGCCATCAGTGAGTCGGGAAGGGAGATTGGTTCACCCCTCCACTTT.

V and J are TRBV18 and TRBJ1-1; a weak D match, TRBD1 (6 bases). The V end lost 4 bases, the J end lost 2 bases, and 14 bases lay between the germline ends. CDR1 KGHSH and CDR2 LQKENI come from the germline V gene. CDR3 length: 15 amino acids. The CDR3: CASSLAPGVNTEAFF. The CDR3 DNA reads as TGTGCCAGCTCACTAGCCCCAGGGGTCAACACTGAAGCTTTCTTT.

The chain carries TRBV5-6 and TRBJ2-7, with D uncertain. Germline CDR1 SGHDT, CDR2 YYEEEE. Trimming pared 1 base from V and 0 bases from J, leaving 14 bases between. The CDR3 has 16 residues. The CDR3 spells CASSLLRSTSSYEQYF. The CDR3 DNA is TGTGCCAGCAGCTTGTTGAGGTCTACAAGCTCCTACGAGCAGTACTTC.

This clone was counted a few times. The chain is built from TRBV11-2 and TRBJ2-1; 9 positions agree with TRBD2. Germline assignment: CDR1 SGHAT and CDR2 FQNNGV. This CDR3 has 16 residues. V lost 5 bases to trimming and J lost 5 bases; unmatched junction nucleotides: 10. CDR3: CASSHLAGPRNNEQFF. The CDR3 DNA sequence: TGTGCCAGCAGCCATCTAGCGGGACCACGAAACAATGAGCAGTTCTTC. The whole variable domain, remainder taken from reference TRBV11-2 and TRBJ2-1, is EAGVAQSPRYKIIEKRQSVAFWCNPISGHATLYWYQQILGQGPKLLIQFQNNGVVDDSQLPKDRFSAERLKGVDSTLKIQPAKLEDSAVYLCASSHLAGPRNNEQFFGPGTRLTVL.

The V call is TRBV9, the J call TRBJ2-1; 8 bases align to TRBD1. This CDR3 has 16 amino acids. The V gene end was trimmed by 0 bases and the J gene end by 6 bases; junction bases not matched to a gene: 8. Germline V gene lookup returns CDR1 SGDLS and CDR2 YYNGEE. The CDR3 DNA reads as TGTGCCAGCAGCGTAGCCGACAGGGGAGGCTTCAATGAGCAGTTCTTC. Translating it yields CASSVADRGGFNEQFF. The variable domain in full, with the rest retrieved from reference TRBV9 and TRBJ2-1, is DSGVTQTPKHLITATGQRVTLRCSPRSGDLSVYWYQQSLDQGLQFLIQYYNGEERAKGNILERFSAQQFPDLHSELNLSSLELGDSALYFCASSVADRGGFNEQFFGPGTRLTVL.

J is TRBJ2-1 and V is TRBV5-4; possible D gene TRBD1, 5 bases. Between the trimmed V and J ends, which lost 4 bases and 5 bases, there was a span of 10 bases. CDR3 size: 13 residues. In germline, CDR1 is SGHNT, CDR2 YYREEE (reference sequence). In nucleotides, the CDR3 is TGTGCCAGCAGCGCGGACACAGACAATGAGCAGTTCTTC. Amino acids: CASSADTDNEQFF. The complete variable domain, with remaining parts taken from reference TRBV5-4 and TRBJ2-1, reads ETGVTQSPTHLIKTRGQQVTLRCSSQSGHNTVSWYQQALGQGPQFIFQYYREEENGRGNFPPRFSGLQFPNYSSELNVNALELDDSALYLCASSADTDNEQFFGPGTRLTVL.

In this sample, this clone turned up once. The V gene is TRBV10-3, the J gene TRBJ2-2, with D unresolved. CDR1 and CDR2 from the germline V gene are ENHRY and SYGVKD. This CDR3 spans 15 amino acids. Trimming removed 5 bases at V and 4 bases at J, with 14 bases between. CDR3 sequence reads: CAISQATLPTGELFF. The CDR3 DNA follows: TGTGCCATCAGTCAGGCCACCCTGCCCACCGGGGAGCTGTTTTTT.

The chain employs TRBV27 and TRBJ2-7; the match to TRBD1 covers 7 bases. This CDR3 region has 14 residues. The V gene's germline CDR1 is MNHEY and CDR2 SMNVEV (reference sequence). The trim removed 3 bases at V and 3 bases at J, leaving 5 bases unmatched. CDR3: CASSFQRQGYEQYF. The CDR3 region has the DNA TGTGCCAGCAGTTTCCAGAGACAGGGCTACGAGCAGTACTTC.

The chain is built from TRBV3-1 (or the pseudogene TRBV3-2) and TRBJ2-1; the D gene is possibly TRBD2 (6 bases). CDR3 length: 14 residues. The germline V gene has CDR1 LGHDT and CDR2 YNNKEL (reference sequence). V lost 0 bases, J lost 8 bases, and 11 bases lay in between. In DNA, the CDR3 is TGTGCCAGCAGCCAAGATCATTCGGGAGATGAGCAGTTCTTC. Residues: CASSQDHSGDEQFF.

V and J are TRBV9 and TRBJ2-1; a possible D gene is TRBD2 (6 bases). The CDR3 sequence is 15 residues long. Germline assignment: CDR1 SGDLS and CDR2 YYNGEE. V dropped 3 bases and J dropped 1 base, with 11 bases sitting between them. CDR3 sequence: CASSAYGGSYNEQFF. The DNA of the CDR3 is TGTGCCAGCAGCGCTTACGGAGGGTCCTACAATGAGCAGTTCTTC.

V is TRBV29-1 and J is TRBJ2-7; TRBD1 matches at 8 bases. The V gene's germline CDR1 is SQVTM and CDR2 ANQGSEA. Trimming cost V 5 bases and J 3 bases; bases outside gene matches: 6. The CDR3 length is 13 residues. This CDR3 is CSVFSGTGYEQYF. CDR3 DNA sequence: TGCAGCGTTTTTTCCGGGACAGGCTACGAGCAGTACTTC.

The table lists this clone with a count of one. The CDR3 spells CASSYSQGSEAFF. The CDR3 DNA sequence: TGTGCCAGCAGTTACAGCCAGGGCTCTGAAGCTTTCTTT. V and J are TRBV6-6 and TRBJ1-1, with D possibly matching TRBD1 (5 bases). Germline CDR1 and CDR2: MNHNY and SVGAGI (reference sequence). This CDR3 comprises 13 residues. The V end lost 2 bases, the J end lost 6 bases, and 10 bases lay between the germline ends.

The V and J genes are TRBV2 and TRBJ2-7, with 8 nucleotides matching TRBD2. Unmatched junction bases numbered 8, after V lost 7 bases and J lost 3 bases. CDR1 is SNHLY and CDR2 is FYNNEI in the germline V gene. The CDR3 contains 14 residues. CDR3 loop: CASTVTSAYYEQYF. The DNA of the CDR3 is TGTGCCAGCACGGTGACTAGCGCTTACTACGAGCAGTACTTC.

The J gene is TRBJ1-1, the V gene TRBV2; maybe TRBD1 (5 bases). V was trimmed by 4 bases and J by 6 bases, leaving 9 bases between them. This CDR3 comprises 12 residues. Germline V gives CDR1 SNHLY, CDR2 FYNNEI. Written as DNA, the CDR3 is TGTGCCAGCAGTGCCGCAGGGTCTGAAGCTTTCTTT. This sequence encodes CASSAAGSEAFF. The variable domain in full, with the rest retrieved from reference TRBV2 and TRBJ1-1, is EPEVTQTPSHQVTQMGQEVILRCVPISNHLYFYWYRQILGQKVEFLVSFYNNEISEKSEIFDDQFSVERPDGSNFTLKIRSTKLEDSAMYFCASSAAGSEAFFGQGTRLTVV.

V and J are TRBV30 and TRBJ1-5, with D uncertain. Trimming cost V 0 bases and J 4 bases, with 4 bases left between them. The CDR3 is 12 amino acids. The germline V gene has CDR1 GTSNPN and CDR2 SVGIG (reference sequence). CDR3 DNA: TGTGCCTGGAGTGTGCGAAATCAGCCCCAGCATTTT. It is translated as CAWSVRNQPQHF.

The V gene is TRBV9, the J gene TRBJ1-2; the D is unclear. The CDR3 is 13 residues long. Germline CDR1 is SGDLS and CDR2 is YYNGEE. The germline V and J ends were trimmed by 5 bases and 3 bases, with 11 bases remaining between them. CDR3 nucleotides: TGTGCCAGCAGTCCCCTTGAGGACTATGGCTACACCTTC. Protein product: CASSPLEDYGYTF.

This chain connects TRBV7-6 to TRBJ2-3; no definite D call. The V and J ends lost 2 bases and 2 bases respectively, with 2 bases between them. The CDR3 covers 12 residues. Germline V CDR1 and CDR2: SGHVS, FNYEAQ. CDR3 in amino acids: CASSLYTDTQYF. The CDR3 DNA is TGTGCCAGCAGCTTATACACAGATACGCAGTATTTT.

This rearrangement joins TRBV7-3 to TRBJ2-7; D might be TRBD1 (6 bases). The CDR3 has 15 residues. The V and J ends lost 0 bases and 3 bases respectively, with 12 bases between them. Germline V lookup: CDR1 SGHTA, CDR2 FQGTGA. The DNA for the CDR3 is TGTGCCAGCAGCTTAACGGGGGCTAGAATCTACGAGCAGTACTTC. It is translated as CASSLTGARIYEQYF. Full variable domain (missing parts from reference TRBV7-3 and TRBJ2-7): GAGVSQTPSNKVTEKGKYVELRCDPISGHTALYWYRQSLGQGPEFLIYFQGTGAADDSGLPNDRFFAVRPEGSVSTLKIQRTERGDSAVYLCASSLTGARIYEQYFGPGTRLTVT.

This clone was seen once. V gene TRBV12-1 combines with J gene TRBJ2-1; TRBD2 is the table's D call and was not checked against the DNA. TRBV12-1 corresponds to a pseudogene. The length of the CDR3 is 16 residues. CDR3 sequence: CASSPGSGIAYNEQFF. In DNA, the CDR3 is TGTGCCAGCAGCCCTGGTAGCGGGATAGCCTACAATGAGCAGTTCTTC.

The genes are TRBV19 and TRBJ1-4; tentatively, D is TRBD1 (5 bases). V was clipped by 7 bases and J by 3 bases, with 12 bases between them. CDR3 length: 14 residues. Germline loops: CDR1 LNHDA, CDR2 SQIVND (reference sequence). The CDR3 DNA reads as TGTGCCAGTAAGGTGTCCAGGGCTAATGAAAAACTGTTTTTT. Its translation: CASKVSRANEKLFF.

The CDR3: CASSSTDRGSNQPQHF. The DNA for the CDR3 is TGTGCCAGCAGTTCCACGGACAGGGGAAGCAATCAGCCCCAGCATTTT. The rearrangement links TRBV6-6 to TRBJ1-5; 9 bases agree with TRBD1. The germline gives CDR1 MNHNY, CDR2 SVGAGI (reference sequence). The CDR3 is 16 residues long. The trim removed 4 bases at V and 1 base at J, leaving 5 bases unmatched.

The chain has TRBV6-6 and TRBJ2-7; 12 bases fit TRBD2. The CDR3 is 16 amino acids. CDR1 and CDR2 from the germline V gene are MNHNY and SVGAGI (reference sequence). Losses at the gene ends were 6 bases for V and 3 bases for J; bases not matched to a gene: 9. CDR3 nucleotide sequence: TGTGCCAGCAGCTCCGGACTAGCGGGGATCGTCTACGAGCAGTACTTC. Translating gives CASSSGLAGIVYEQYF.

V is TRBV10-1 and J is TRBJ2-2; TRBD1 aligns across 10 bases. The germline gives CDR1 WNHNN, CDR2 SYGVQD (reference sequence). CDR3 length: 16 amino acids. V dropped 2 bases and J dropped 5; count of bases not matched to a gene: 5. This CDR3 is CASSERTGGETGELFF. CDR3 sequence (DNA): TGCGCCAGCAGTGAGCGGACAGGGGGGGAGACCGGGGAGCTGTTTTTT.

V usage is TRBV28 and J usage is TRBJ1-1, with D possibly TRBD1 on 6 matching bases. The V end was cut by 3 bases, the J end by 3 bases, with 17 bases between. The CDR3 contains 16 residues. CDR1 and CDR2 from the germline V gene are MDHEN and SYDVKM. As DNA, the CDR3 is TGTGCCAGCAGTTTCCCGAGGGGGGGGTCGGACACTGAAGCTTTCTTT. Amino acid sequence: CASSFPRGGSDTEAFF. Drawing the rest from reference TRBV28 and TRBJ1-1, the complete variable domain is DVKVTQSSRYLVKRTGEKVFLECVQDMDHENMFWYRQDPGLGLRLIYFSYDVKMKEKGDIPEGYSVSREKKERFSLILESASTNQTSMYLCASSFPRGGSDTEAFFGQGTRLTVV.